A selection of T cell receptor beta chains follows, all from one sample in a study of blood T cells in healthy people across ages. In TCRdb, the 5' RACE reads were re-called with MiXCR into one record per CDR3 protein. The sample carries roughly 1,800,000 distinct CDR3 sequences, around half recorded once. The source material was blood. Receptors were obtained from a woman in her forties in good health. Each CDR3 is given with its conserved first and last residue. D genes are given only for firm matches. Only some rows state a clone size, as once, few, many or a class for expanded clones.

clone_size j_call v_call d_call cdr3_nt cdr3_aa
- TRBJ2-3 TRBV7-2 TRBD1 TGTGCCAGCAGCCCAATCCCTACCGGGACAGGGGGGACAGATGCGCAGTATTTT CASSPIPTGTGGTDAQYF
- TRBJ2-1 TRBV6-2/TRBV6-3 TRBD2 TGTGCCAGCAGCTCCAACCGGGGGGGCTGGACCTACAATGAGCAGTTCTTC CASSSNRGGWTYNEQFF
few TRBJ2-3 TRBV2 - TGTGCCAGCAGTGAAGAAGCAGATACGCAGTATTTT CASSEEADTQYF
many TRBJ2-5 TRBV7-2 - TGTGCCAGCAGCTTTCGGTCTGAAGAGACCCAGTACTTC CASSFRSEETQYF
- TRBJ2-6 TRBV6-1 - TGTGCCAGCAGTGAAGTTCTAGGGTCTGGGGCCAACGTCCTGACTTTC CASSEVLGSGANVLTF
- TRBJ2-1 TRBV20-1 TRBD2 TGCAGTGCTTCCCCGGGAGGGGGTGGCAATGAGCAGTTCTTC CSASPGGGGNEQFF
few TRBJ1-4 TRBV3-1 - TGTGCCAGCAGCCCGCGGAGGGTAAATGAAAAACTGTTTTTT CASSPRRVNEKLFF
few TRBJ1-4 TRBV5-1 - TGCGCCAGCAGCGCAGGACGGATTAGGACTTTAACTAATGAAAAACTGTTTTTT CASSAGRIRTLTNEKLFF
many TRBJ2-7 TRBV29-1 - TGCAGCGTTGGAGGGTTTGGACGGACGTACGAGCAGTACTTC CSVGGFGRTYEQYF
few TRBJ1-2 TRBV20-1 TRBD1 TGCAGTGCTTGGGACAGGGCTGGACTTTTTGGCTACACCTTC CSAWDRAGLFGYTF
- TRBJ1-6 TRBV7-9 - TGTGCCAGCAGCCCGGACGGAGATTCACCCCTCCACTTT CASSPDGDSPLHF
few TRBJ2-1 TRBV7-2 TRBD1 TGTGCCAGCAGCACCAGACAGGGGCGTCACAATGAGCAGTTCTTC CASSTRQGRHNEQFF
- TRBJ2-7 TRBV27 TRBD1 TGTGCCAGCAGTCAACAGACAGGGTTCCTGTACGAGCAGTACTTC CASSQQTGFLYEQYF
- TRBJ1-5 TRBV20-1 TRBD1 TGCAGTGCTAGGGGGGGACAGGGTAATCAGCCCCAGCATTTT CSARGGQGNQPQHF
- TRBJ2-7 TRBV7-8 TRBD1 TGTGCCAGCAGCTTAGCGCTTCAGGGGGCATTCGAGCAGTACTTC CASSLALQGAFEQYF
- TRBJ2-7 TRBV4-2 - TGTGCCAGCAGCCCAGAGGACACGACCTACGAGCAGTACTTC CASSPEDTTYEQYF
- TRBJ2-4 TRBV6-1 - TGTGCCAGCGCAGGAATCTTAGCCAAAAACATTCAGTACTTC CASAGILAKNIQYF
few TRBJ2-5 TRBV11-2 TRBD1 TGTGCCAGCAGTTTAGGACAGGGACTCCAAGAGACCCAGTACTTC CASSLGQGLQETQYF
once TRBJ1-2 TRBV5-1 TRBD1 TGCGCCAGCAGCTTGGAAGGGACAGGGAATCGCTACACCTTC CASSLEGTGNRYTF
- TRBJ2-1 TRBV6-1 - TGTGCCAGCATCAGAAGTGTTTGGGGGGCACCCTCCTACAATGAGCAGTTCTTC CASIRSVWGAPSYNEQFF
once TRBJ2-4 TRBV28 TRBD1 TGTGCCAGCAGTCGAGGGGGCCGGTCAACCCAGTACTTC CASSRGGRSTQYF
- TRBJ1-2 TRBV14 - TGTGCCAGCAGCCAAGATCTTCCAGCCAGTAACTATGGCTACACCTTC CASSQDLPASNYGYTF
- TRBJ2-7 TRBV20-1 - TGCAGTGATAGAGCAGGGAGCTCCTACGAGCAGTACTTC CSDRAGSSYEQYF
few TRBJ2-7 TRBV20-1 TRBD2 TGCAGTGCTAGAGATATAGCGGGGGGCCCCTGGGAGCAGTACTTC CSARDIAGGPWEQYF
- TRBJ1-2 TRBV6-2/TRBV6-3 TRBD1 TGTGCCAGCAGTTTCGGGACAGGGCTTTCCTTCTACACCTTC CASSFGTGLSFYTF
- TRBJ2-5 TRBV29-1 TRBD1 TGCAGCGTGGGACAGGGGGAACGGACCCAGTACTTC CSVGQGERTQYF
- TRBJ1-2 TRBV7-2 - TGTGCCAGCAGCGAGGGACTAAGTGGCTACACCTTC CASSEGLSGYTF
- TRBJ2-1 TRBV5-1 - TGCGCCAGCAGCCCGGCCGCCCGGGGGAGCGGCGAGAATGAGCAGTTCTTC CASSPAARGSGENEQFF
- TRBJ2-5 TRBV2 - TGTGCCAGCAGTGAATCGACAGTTCTATCCCAGACCCAGTACTTC CASSESTVLSQTQYF
few TRBJ2-5 TRBV20-1 TRBD1 TGCAGTGCTAATGACGGGACAGGGCGGGAGACCCAGTACTTC CSANDGTGRETQYF
- TRBJ2-3 TRBV20-1 - TGCAGTGCCCAAGGGGCCGGGGGACCAGATACGCAGTATTTT CSAQGAGGPDTQYF
- TRBJ1-2 TRBV6-6 - TGTGCCAGCAGACCCGGGACGGCGAATGATGGCTACACCTTC CASRPGTANDGYTF
- TRBJ1-4 TRBV28 - TGTGCCAGCAGTTTCCCCCGTGATTGGAGGGGGGAAAAACTGTTTTTT CASSFPRDWRGEKLFF
- TRBJ2-4 TRBV29-1 - TGCAACGCCGGGGGATCGGCCAAAAACATTCAGTACTTC CNAGGSAKNIQYF
few TRBJ2-5 TRBV7-7 - TGTGCTAGCAGCTTAGCGAGGACAACGGAGACCCAGTACTTC CASSLARTTETQYF
few TRBJ2-1 TRBV7-6 TRBD1 TGTGCCAGCAGTTTTTTGGGACAGGGGTACAATGAGCAGTTCTTC CASSFLGQGYNEQFF
few TRBJ2-1 TRBV6-2/TRBV6-3 - TGTGCCAGCAGACCCGACAGGTTTATTAACAATGAGCAGTTCTTC CASRPDRFINNEQFF
- TRBJ2-5 TRBV2 TRBD2 TGTGCCAGCTTTAGCGGGGGCCCCGCGGAGACCCAGTACTTC CASFSGGPAETQYF
- TRBJ1-6 TRBV27 - TGTGCCAGCAGTTTATTCGGGGGGGCCAATTCACCCCTCCACTTT CASSLFGGANSPLHF
- TRBJ2-5 TRBV20-1 - TGCAGTGCTGGAGGCGCCGGGATGCAGTACTTC CSAGGAGMQYF
- TRBJ1-1 TRBV6-5 - TGTGCCAGCAGTTACTCGGTATTTGGCGGTTCGGCTGAAGCTTTCTTT CASSYSVFGGSAEAFF
- TRBJ1-4 TRBV6-1 - TGTGCCAGCACAGGGCTCGGTGAAACACTGTTTTTT CASTGLGETLFF
- TRBJ2-1 TRBV9 TRBD2 TGTGCCAGCAGCCTGACTAGCGGGGTTGAGCAGTTCTTC CASSLTSGVEQFF
- TRBJ2-1 TRBV27 - TGTGCCAGCAGTTTCAGCGTACAACCCAATGAGCAGTTCTTC CASSFSVQPNEQFF
few TRBJ1-2 TRBV13 TRBD1 TGTGCCAGCAGCCCCACTCCCCGTGACAGGGGGCCGTACTATGGCTACACCTTC CASSPTPRDRGPYYGYTF
once TRBJ2-1 TRBV6-5 TRBD1 TGTGCCAGCAGGGGACAGGGGGATGCCGAGCAGTTCTTC CASRGQGDAEQFF
- TRBJ2-5 TRBV7-2 - TGTGCCAGCAGCTCAGCTGGGGGCGCCTTTGAGACCCAGTACTTC CASSSAGGAFETQYF
- TRBJ2-1 TRBV4-2 - TGTGCCAGCAGCCAAGAGGAAACGCCTGGAACCTACAATGAGCAGTTCTTC CASSQEETPGTYNEQFF
few TRBJ1-1 TRBV7-9 - TGTGCCAGCAGCAATTCAGGTGGGAACACTGAAGCTTTCTTT CASSNSGGNTEAFF
- TRBJ1-2 TRBV4-2 TRBD1 TGTGCCAGCAGCCAAAGGGACAGGGAAAACTATGGCTGCACCTTC CASSQRDRENYGCTF
- TRBJ2-7 TRBV6-5 - TGTGCCAGCAGTCCTACCGAGGGTCCTTACGAGCAGTACTTC CASSPTEGPYEQYF
- TRBJ2-1 TRBV12-3/TRBV12-4 - TGTGCCAGCAGTTTACTAGGGGGACAAGGCCCATACAATGAGCAGTTCTTC CASSLLGGQGPYNEQFF
- TRBJ1-1 TRBV11-2 - TGTGCCAGCAGCACCCAGGGCTTTGCGAACACTGAAGCTTTCTTT CASSTQGFANTEAFF
few TRBJ1-2 TRBV4-1 - TGCGCCAGCAGCCAAGATCACGCGGGCACCCCCTATGGCTACACCTTC CASSQDHAGTPYGYTF
- TRBJ1-1 TRBV7-2 TRBD1 TGTGCCAGCACTGTAGAGCTTAGGGGGCGAAGCACTGAAGCTTTCTTT CASTVELRGRSTEAFF
few TRBJ2-3 TRBV5-1 - TGCGCCAGCAGCTTGGCCGTTCTAGCAGGCCCTAGCACAGATACGCAGTATTTT CASSLAVLAGPSTDTQYF
- TRBJ2-5 TRBV5-1 - TGCGCCAGCAGCTTGGCTGGGTCCGTCGAGACCCAGTACTTC CASSLAGSVETQYF
- TRBJ2-1 TRBV4-3 TRBD2 TGCGCCTGCAGCTCACCGGGACTAGCGGGGGACAATGAGCAGTTCTTC CACSSPGLAGDNEQFF
- TRBJ1-4 TRBV29-1 - TGCAGCGTTACAGTTAATGAAAAACTGTTTTTT CSVTVNEKLFF